This T cell receptor beta chain was sequenced in a study of blood T cell repertoires in COVID-19. Looking at the study overall: From the United States, Italy and Spain came samples of acute and convalescent COVID-19. Nucleic acid was either cDNA or gDNA, and it came from T cells, B-cell-depleted T cells, or PBMCs.

This CDR3 region has 12 residues. Germline V gene data show CDR1 as KGHSH and CDR2 as LQKENI. V was clipped by 0 bases and J by 6 bases, with 4 bases between them. In the source study's methods: Using reference gene primer amplification, nucleated cell counts were estimated. Measured with immunoSEQ multiplex PCR; TCRdb has only the in-frame clones, and not every one. V and J calls and clone size follow that table, whereas D and trimming were derived from the DNA. There are just over 250,000 clones in the sample; 88% occur only once, and approximately 4.3% lies in the top ten. Source material: peripheral blood. This TCR came from a man aged 55 to 70 who had recovered from COVID-19. The V and J genes are TRBV18 and TRBJ2-3; D is ambiguous. The CDR3 bases are TGTGCCAGCTCACCACCTCCTGATACGCAGTATTTT. As protein: CASSPPPDTQYF.